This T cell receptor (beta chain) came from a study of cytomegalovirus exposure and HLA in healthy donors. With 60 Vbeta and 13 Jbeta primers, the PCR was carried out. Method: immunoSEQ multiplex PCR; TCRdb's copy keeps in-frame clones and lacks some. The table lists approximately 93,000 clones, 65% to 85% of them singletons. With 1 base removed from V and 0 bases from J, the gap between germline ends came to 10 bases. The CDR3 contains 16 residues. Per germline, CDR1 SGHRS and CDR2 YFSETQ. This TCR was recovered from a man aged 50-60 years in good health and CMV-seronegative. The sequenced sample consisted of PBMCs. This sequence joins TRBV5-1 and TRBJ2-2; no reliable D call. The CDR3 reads CASSLREPPNTGELFF. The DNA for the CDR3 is TGCGCCAGCAGCTTGCGCGAACCGCCGAACACCGGGGAGCTGTTTTTT.